The 28 T cell receptor beta chains reported below all come from one sample, sequenced in a study of blood T cells in healthy people across ages. Then a second PCR, running about 7 to 11 cycles, was carried out with a sample-barcoded 5' primer and a J-beta primer mix. One entry per CDR3 protein, called by TCRdb with MiXCR from the 5' RACE reads. The sample lists hundreds of thousands of distinct CDR3 sequences; 56% were seen once. The specimen was blood. Receptors originate from a man in his forties or fifties in good health.

This clonotype was seen ten or more times. This chain connects TRBV18 to TRBJ1-6; 8 bases align to TRBD1. The V gene's germline CDR1 is KGHSH and CDR2 LQKENI. V trimming: 3 bases; J trimming: 4 bases; junction bases outside the gene matches: 11. This CDR3 spans 18 amino acids. This CDR3 reads CASSPQSRDRTYNSPLHF. The CDR3 region has the DNA TGTGCCAGCTCACCCCAAAGTCGGGACAGGACTTATAATTCACCCCTCCACTTT.

The rearrangement links TRBV7-2 to TRBJ2-7; D is tentatively TRBD1 or TRBD2 (5 bases each). Germline CDR1 is SGHTA and CDR2 is FQGNSA. CDR3 length equals 15 residues. V lost 3 bases, J lost 4 bases, and 16 bases lay in between. CDR3 nucleotides: TGTGCCAGCAGCTTGGGGCTTGGCGGGCAGTACGAGCAGTACTTC. Translation gives CASSLGLGGQYEQYF.

This chain uses TRBV27 with TRBJ2-1; 10 bases are shared with TRBD1. Per the germline V gene, CDR1 is MNHEY and CDR2 is SMNVEV (reference sequence). V was pared by 1 base and J by 3 bases, with 6 bases of the junction left unmatched. The CDR3 is 17 residues long. The CDR3 is CASSLLIGTGDYNEQFF. CDR3 nucleotide sequence: TGTGCCAGCAGTTTATTGATCGGGACAGGGGACTACAATGAGCAGTTCTTC.

The V and J genes are TRBV3-1 and TRBJ1-2; 7 bases are a match to TRBD1. From germline, CDR1 is LGHDT and CDR2 YNNKEL (reference sequence). With 1 base clipped from V and 4 bases from J, the junction kept 9 bases outside the gene matches. The CDR3 is 16 residues long. The CDR3 DNA sequence: TGTGCCAGCAGCCAAGGACTAACAGGGGTGAGCTATGGCTACACCTTC. Translating gives CASSQGLTGVSYGYTF.

The chain recombines TRBV12-3 or TRBV12-4 with TRBJ2-7; 10 bases align to TRBD1. The CDR3 spans 16 residues. The junction had 8 bases not matched to a gene; V was cut back by 5 bases and J by 1 base. This CDR3 reads CASSLRQGASSYEQYF. The CDR3 region has the DNA TGTGCCAGCAGTCTTCGACAGGGGGCTTCGTCCTACGAGCAGTACTTC.

This clonotype was picked up one time. This rearrangement joins TRBV20-1 to TRBJ2-5; no definite D call. The closer fit of TRBJ2-7 to the DNA end suggests the J call may be wrong. Germline lookup yields CDR1 DFQATT and CDR2 SNEGSKA (reference sequence). The CDR3 sequence is 15 residues long. Here the CDR3 reads CSARDHGGIYYEQYF. As DNA, the CDR3 is TGCAGTGCTAGAGATCACGGCGGAATCTACTACGAGCAGTACTTC.

The sample holds a few counts of this clonotype. The chain couples TRBV9 to TRBJ2-7, with 7 bases aligning to TRBD2. After removal of 0 bases from V and 2 bases from J, the junction contained 5 bases not matched to a gene. The CDR3 sequence is 15 residues long. In germline, CDR1 is SGDLS, CDR2 YYNGEE. CDR3 sequence (DNA): TGTGCCAGCAGCGTAGGATCTAGCGGTACCTACGAGCAGTACTTC. It codes for CASSVGSSGTYEQYF.

This chain joins TRBV3-1 and TRBJ2-7; D ambiguous. The CDR3 has 12 amino acids. V dropped 5 bases and J dropped 5 bases, with 10 bases sitting between them. The germline CDR1 and CDR2 sequences are LGHDT and YNNKEL (reference sequence). The chain's CDR3 is CASSTRLHEQYF. In DNA form, the CDR3 reads TGTGCCAGCAGCACACGGCTCCACGAGCAGTACTTC.

This clonotype was observed a handful of times. The chain recombines TRBV7-4 with TRBJ2-7, with unresolved D. The CDR3 loop spans 17 amino acids. V lost 3 bases, J lost 7 bases, and 25 bases lay in between. Per the germline V gene, CDR1 is SGHVT and CDR2 is SQSDAQ. The CDR3 here is CASSLSYWIYKVVEQYF. The CDR3 DNA reads TGTGCCAGCAGCTTGAGTTACTGGATATATAAGGTCGTTGAGCAGTACTTC.

This clonotype was detected only once. The CDR3 DNA is TGCGCCAGCAGCTTGGAAGAGGATCCCTCCTACAATGAGCAGTACTTC. Protein sequence: CASSLEEDPSYNEQYF. This chain uses TRBV5-1 with TRBJ2-1, with D hard to call. The J call is doubtful: the DNA matches TRBJ2-7 better. From germline, CDR1 is SGHRS and CDR2 YFSETQ. The CDR3 runs 16 residues.

The CDR3 DNA is TGTGCCAGCAGCGGAGGGATGTACCAAGAGACCCAGTACTTC. Protein: CASSGGMYQETQYF. The V gene is TRBV7-9, the J gene TRBJ2-5; possible D gene TRBD2, 6 bases. V lost 5 bases and J lost 0, with 10 bases in between. The germline V gene encodes CDR1 SEHNR and CDR2 FQNEAQ (reference sequence). The CDR3 extends over 14 amino acids.

The chain couples TRBV20-1 to TRBJ1-1, with TRBD1 as a possible D gene (5 bases). Germline CDR1 DFQATT, CDR2 SNEGSKA (reference sequence). Trimming stripped 4 bases from V and 8 bases from J, with 20 bases between. The CDR3 spans 14 residues. CDR3 nucleotide sequence: TGCAGTGCTACGGGGCAGGGTCAAAGTGGGGAAGCTTTCTTT. This gives the protein CSATGQGQSGEAFF.

This clonotype has more than one count but fewer than ten. The chain uses TRBV13 and TRBJ2-5; maybe TRBD1 (5 bases). The germline gives CDR1 PRHDT, CDR2 FYEKMQ (reference sequence). CDR3 length equals 12 residues. V lost 3 bases and J 5 bases, leaving 7 bases between the germline ends. The CDR3 DNA reads TGTGCCAGCAGCTTCAACAGGGAGACCCAGTACTTC. Its protein is CASSFNRETQYF.

J is TRBJ2-4 and V is TRBV13; tentatively, D is TRBD1 (7 bases). The end of the DNA is better explained by TRBJ2-7, so the J call may be wrong. The CDR3 totals 15 residues. In germline, CDR1 is PRHDT, CDR2 FYEKMQ (reference sequence). CDR3 coding DNA: TGTGCCAGCAGCTTTCTCAGGGGGGACCTCTACGAGCAGTACTTC. Its protein is CASSFLRGDLYEQYF.

The CDR3 DNA is TGTGCCAGCAGTTTAGGCGGGGGGGTTTACAATGAGCAGTTCTTC. Translating gives CASSLGGGVYNEQFF. The chain uses TRBV12-3 or TRBV12-4 and TRBJ2-1; 9 bases line up with TRBD2. V shed 1 base and J 4 bases; nucleotides not matched to a gene: 2. CDR3 length: 15 residues.

V and J are TRBV10-3 and TRBJ2-2, with 9 bases matching TRBD2. Trimming took 5 bases from V and 5 from J; bases not matched to a gene: 9. The germline CDR1 and CDR2 sequences are ENHRY and SYGVKD. CDR3 size: 16 residues. CDR3 sequence (DNA): TGTGCCATCAGTCCTCCGGGACTAGCAAAGACCGGGGAGCTGTTTTTT. This gives the protein CAISPPGLAKTGELFF.

This clonotype was found once. The J gene is TRBJ2-1, the V gene TRBV4-2; 7 positions match TRBD1. V gave up 0 bases and J gave up 3 bases; unmatched junction bases: 5. Germline CDR1 LGHNA, CDR2 YNFKEQ. This CDR3 comprises 16 residues. The chain's CDR3 is CASSQDEGALYNEQFF. The CDR3 region has the DNA TGTGCCAGCAGCCAAGATGAGGGGGCTCTCTACAATGAGCAGTTCTTC.

The count of this clonotype is one. The J gene is TRBJ2-2, the V gene TRBV12-3 or TRBV12-4; TRBD2 agrees at 7 bases. The CDR3 consists of 14 residues. V gave up 6 bases and J gave up 4 bases; unmatched junction bases: 5. This chain's CDR3 is CASRSTGGTGELFF. The DNA for the CDR3 is TGTGCCAGCAGATCGACGGGGGGCACCGGGGAGCTGTTTTTT.

The gene calls are TRBV27 and TRBJ2-2, with D maybe TRBD2 (6 bases). Looked up from germline, CDR1 is MNHEY and CDR2 is SMNVEV (reference sequence). Trimming stripped 9 bases from V and 2 bases from J, with 16 bases between. This CDR3 has 15 amino acids. The CDR3 DNA sequence: TGTGCCAGTTTTATGAGGAGGGATAACACCGGGGAGCTGTTTTTT. This translates into CASFMRRDNTGELFF.

V and J are TRBV24-1 and TRBJ2-3; no reliable D call. Looked up from germline, CDR1 is KGHDR and CDR2 is SFDVKD. This CDR3 comprises 12 residues. The germline V and J ends were trimmed by 4 bases and 2 bases, with 3 bases remaining between them. The CDR3 DNA sequence: TGTGCCACCAGTGACACCACAGATACGCAGTATTTT. It codes for CATSDTTDTQYF.

The rearrangement joins TRBV7-3 to TRBJ2-1, with D unresolved. This CDR3 region has 18 residues. The germline gives CDR1 SGHTA, CDR2 FQGTGA. V lost 1 base and J 0 bases, leaving 16 bases between the germline ends. As DNA, the CDR3 is TGTGCCAGCAGCTTAAGATGGGCGGAGCAGAGCTCCTACAATGAGCAGTTCTTC. This codes for CASSLRWAEQSSYNEQFF.

The chain joins TRBV4-2 to TRBJ2-1; TRBD2 matches 11 bases. The CDR3 has 15 amino acids. The germline CDR1 and CDR2 sequences are LGHNA and YNFKEQ. The junction had 4 bases not matched to a gene; V was cut back by 0 bases and J by 9 bases. The CDR3 nucleotides read TGTGCCAGCAGCCAAGATAGCGGGAGGGAAGGTGAGCAGTTCTTC. Protein product: CASSQDSGREGEQFF.

This clonotype was seen a handful of times. The CDR3 coding sequence is TGCAGTGCTAGGTATATCGGGGGCCGGCAATTAACAGATACGCAGTATTTT. The encoded protein is CSARYIGGRQLTDTQYF. V usage is TRBV20-1 and J usage is TRBJ2-3; D is possibly TRBD1 or TRBD2 (6 bases each). The CDR3 spans 17 residues. Germline CDR1 is DFQATT and CDR2 is SNEGSKA (reference sequence). V dropped 3 bases and J dropped 3 bases, with 22 bases sitting between them.

V gene TRBV12-3 or TRBV12-4 combines with J gene TRBJ2-2; 10 nucleotides agree with TRBD2. The J segment lost 1 base and the V segment lost 6 bases, leaving 2 bases of the junction unmatched. This CDR3 is 15 amino acids long. The CDR3 spells CASRIAGGNTGELFF. In nucleotides, the CDR3 is TGTGCCAGCAGAATAGCGGGGGGGAACACCGGGGAGCTGTTTTTT.

This clonotype was observed a single time. This chain joins TRBV12-5 and TRBJ1-5; 7 bases map to TRBD1. Looked up from germline, CDR1 is LGHNT and CDR2 is FRNRAP. The CDR3 is 14 amino acids. The trim removed 6 bases at V and 5 bases at J, leaving 7 bases unmatched. The CDR3 sequence: CASGLQGMDQPQHF. DNA for the CDR3: TGTGCTAGTGGCCTACAGGGGATGGATCAGCCCCAGCATTTT.

The V call is TRBV28, the J call TRBJ1-1, with a weak D call TRBD1 (5 bases). The CDR3 consists of 13 residues. The V end lost 7 bases, the J end lost 6 bases, and 15 bases lay between the germline ends. Germline CDR1 and CDR2: MDHEN and SYDVKM. The CDR3 coding sequence is TGTGCCAGCACCGTTCGAGGGGTCGCTGAAGCTTTCTTT. This sequence encodes CASTVRGVAEAFF.

The genes are TRBV7-6 and TRBJ2-6; maybe TRBD2 (5 bases). The CDR3 runs 20 residues. Germline V gives CDR1 SGHVS, CDR2 FNYEAQ. V was shortened by 0 bases and J by 2 bases, with 20 bases between the two germline ends. CDR3 in amino acids: CASSLAWTSVGVAGANVLTF. The CDR3 coding sequence is TGTGCCAGCAGCTTAGCATGGACTTCAGTCGGGGTGGCTGGGGCCAACGTCCTGACTTTC.

This clonotype was observed a handful of times. This chain uses TRBV5-1 with TRBJ2-7; D ambiguous. The ends were cut back, 3 bases at V and 2 bases at J, with 9 bases in the middle. Per germline, CDR1 SGHRS and CDR2 YFSETQ. The CDR3 contains 13 residues. For the CDR3, the DNA is TGCGCCAGCAGCTCCGACCGCCCCTACGAGCAGTACTTC. Translating it yields CASSSDRPYEQYF. Looking up the rest from reference TRBV5-1 and TRBJ2-7 gives the full variable domain: KAGVTQTPRYLIKTRGQQVTLSCSPISGHRSVSWYQQTPGQGLQFLFEYFSETQRNKGNFPGRFSGRQFSNSRSEMNVSTLELGDSALYLCASSSDRPYEQYFGPGTRLTVT.